The source of this T cell receptor beta chain is a study of OX40 agonist ivuxolimab in advanced cancers. Study-level background: An agonistic human IgG2 monoclonal antibody against OX40 (CD134) was given.

Assay used: immunoSEQ multiplex PCR; TCRdb lists only in-frame clones, some missing. The sample has over 80,000 clones; approximately 87% are singletons. This CDR3 spans 17 amino acids. Trimming removed 1 base at V and 8 bases at J, with 19 bases between. Germline V gene lookup returns CDR1 SGHDT and CDR2 YYEEEE. This receptor was obtained from an adult with an advanced solid tumor such as melanoma, head and neck, liver or kidney cancer. Sequencing was performed on CD4+ or CD8+ T cells sorted from blood, taken in a trial of the OX40 agonist ivuxolimab. The rearrangement joins TRBV5-6 to TRBJ1-6, with a possible D match to TRBD1 (6 bases). DNA of the CDR3: TGTGCCAGCAGCTTGAGAGGGGGGCAAGGTTTAGATTCACCCCTCCACTTT. It yields the protein CASSLRGGQGLDSPLHF.